These T cell receptor beta chains were read from a single sample in a study of shared clonotypes between healthy human individuals. The table came from immunoSEQ multiplex PCR; TCRdb's copy has only in-frame clones and leaves some out. The table includes approximately 2.4 million clones, approximately 94% detected once. Sequencing used naive CD4+ T cells sorted from blood. The source is a young man in good health. Both conserved end residues are part of each CDR3. Fields, in order: V gene, D gene, J gene, clone size, CDR3 protein, CDR3 DNA. The D gene is left open where the match is weak. Some rows have no size entry. The others give once, few or many, or a class for an expanded clone.

TRBV19	.	TRBJ1-2	.	CASSIGYGYTF	TGTGCCAGTAGTATAGGCTATGGCTACACCTTC
TRBV10-2	.	TRBJ2-3	.	CASRHHYLAGSDTQYF	TGCGCCAGCAGGCACCATTATTTGGCCGGTTCAGATACGCAGTATTTT
TRBV19	.	TRBJ1-2	.	CASHGPQGGYTF	TGTGCCAGTCACGGGCCCCAGGGGGGCTACACCTTC
TRBV9	.	TRBJ2-7	.	CASSVDRAGFYEQYF	TGTGCCAGCAGCGTAGACAGGGCGGGCTTCTACGAGCAGTACTTC
TRBV27	.	TRBJ1-1	once	CASSSAPVTEAFF	TGTGCCAGCAGTTCCGCCCCAGTTACTGAAGCTTTCTTT
TRBV11-3	TRBD1	TRBJ2-5	.	CASSPGTALGPETQYF	TGTGCCAGCAGCCCCGGGACAGCCCTTGGGCCAGAGACCCAGTACTTC
TRBV6-6	.	TRBJ1-4	.	CASSPGAEKLFF	TGTGCCAGCAGCCCGGGGGCAGAAAAACTGTTTTTT
TRBV6-5	.	TRBJ1-3	once	CASSYDSSGNTIYF	TGTGCCAGCAGTTATGACAGCTCTGGAAACACCATATATTTT
TRBV28	TRBD1	TRBJ2-7	.	CASSLKQGIANEQYF	TGTGCCAGCAGTTTAAAACAGGGGATAGCTAACGAGCAGTACTTC
TRBV28	.	TRBJ2-7	.	CATTPDWNIAHEQYF	TGTGCCACCACCCCAGACTGGAACATTGCCCACGAGCAGTACTTC
TRBV7-2	TRBD1	TRBJ1-2	.	CASSLGGQGASRDGYTF	TGTGCCAGCAGCTTAGGGGGACAGGGGGCTTCTAGAGATGGCTACACCTTC
TRBV19	TRBD1	TRBJ1-2	.	CASSPRAQDRGLGGYTF	TGTGCCAGTAGTCCCAGGGCCCAGGACAGGGGGCTCGGTGGCTACACCTTC
TRBV6-6	TRBD2	TRBJ2-7	.	CASSYWLAGSSYEQYF	TGTGCCAGCAGTTACTGGCTAGCGGGAAGCTCCTACGAGCAGTACTTC
TRBV14	.	TRBJ2-5	.	CASSPYGQFDETQYF	TGTGCCAGCAGCCCCTATGGACAGTTTGACGAGACCCAGTACTTC
TRBV5-1	TRBD1	TRBJ2-7	.	CASSWGGTGGRYEQYF	TGCGCCAGCAGCTGGGGAGGGACAGGGGGTCGCTACGAGCAGTACTTC
TRBV30	.	TRBJ1-4	.	CAWSQRGPNEKLFF	TGTGCCTGGAGTCAGCGGGGTCCTAATGAAAAACTGTTTTTT
TRBV28	TRBD1	TRBJ1-5	.	CASSTGQGNQPQHF	TGTGCCAGCAGCACGGGACAGGGGAATCAGCCCCAGCATTTT
TRBV5-1	TRBD1	TRBJ2-7	.	CASRSGTGDSYEQYF	TGCGCCAGCAGATCCGGGACAGGCGACTCCTACGAGCAGTACTTC
TRBV10-3	.	TRBJ2-1	.	CAISVLAGGNEQFF	TGTGCCATCAGTGTACTAGCCGGGGGAAATGAGCAGTTCTTC
TRBV18	.	TRBJ1-2	.	CASSPGSGYGYTF	TGTGCCAGCTCACCAGGGTCAGGGTACGGCTACACCTTC
TRBV7-2	TRBD1	TRBJ2-5	.	CATGQGQETQYF	TGTGCCACCGGACAGGGCCAAGAGACCCAGTACTTC
TRBV19	.	TRBJ1-5	.	CASSEQTGQPQHF	TGTGCCAGTAGTGAACAGACAGGTCAGCCCCAGCATTTT
TRBV15	TRBD2	TRBJ2-1	once	CATSRDPLAGNSYNEQFF	TGTGCCACCAGCAGAGACCCTCTAGCGGGAAACTCCTACAATGAGCAGTTCTTC
TRBV6-5	TRBD1	TRBJ1-4	.	CASRTDRGGGEKLFF	TGTGCCAGCAGGACGGACAGGGGTGGGGGTGAAAAACTGTTTTTT
TRBV10-1	.	TRBJ2-1	once	CASSDPGLQTFF	TGCGCCAGCAGTGACCCGGGACTTCAAACGTTCTTC
TRBV6-1	.	TRBJ1-6	.	CASSLFYSPLHF	TGTGCCAGCAGCCTATTCTATTCACCCCTCCACTTT
TRBV6-6	.	TRBJ2-3	once	CASSSPGKASDTQYF	TGTGCCAGCAGTTCCCCAGGGAAGGCCTCAGATACGCAGTATTTT
TRBV6-5	.	TRBJ2-3	.	CASSYSVGQSTDTQYF	TGTGCCAGCAGTTACTCAGTTGGGCAGAGCACAGATACGCAGTATTTT
TRBV6-5	TRBD1	TRBJ2-5	.	CASSRDRETQYF	TGTGCCAGCAGTAGGGACAGGGAGACCCAGTACTTC
TRBV7-2	.	TRBJ2-7	.	CASSLNRATGEQYF	TGTGCCAGCAGCTTAAACAGGGCCACGGGTGAGCAGTACTTC
TRBV7-6	TRBD1	TRBJ1-5	.	CASSRGQGDQPQHF	TGTGCCAGCAGCCGGGGACAGGGGGACCAGCCCCAGCATTTT